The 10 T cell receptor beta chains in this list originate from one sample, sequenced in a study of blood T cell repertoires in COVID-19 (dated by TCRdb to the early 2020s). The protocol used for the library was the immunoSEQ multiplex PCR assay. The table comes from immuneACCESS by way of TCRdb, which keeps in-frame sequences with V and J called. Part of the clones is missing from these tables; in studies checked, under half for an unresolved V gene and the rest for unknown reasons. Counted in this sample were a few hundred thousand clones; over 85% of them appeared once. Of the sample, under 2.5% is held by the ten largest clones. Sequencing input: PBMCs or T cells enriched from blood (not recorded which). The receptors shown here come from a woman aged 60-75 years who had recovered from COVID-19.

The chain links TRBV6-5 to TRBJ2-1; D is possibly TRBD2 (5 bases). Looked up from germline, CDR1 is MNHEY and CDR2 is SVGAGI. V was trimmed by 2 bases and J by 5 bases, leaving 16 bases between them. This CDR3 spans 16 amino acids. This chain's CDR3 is CASSYAPNPGNNEQFF. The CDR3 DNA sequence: TGTGCCAGCAGTTACGCCCCCAACCCGGGAAACAATGAGCAGTTCTTC.

CDR3 in DNA: TGTGCCACCAGGGGGACTGGACAGGGAGAGACCCAGTACTTC. Protein sequence: CATRGTGQGETQYF. This chain links TRBV24-1 with TRBJ2-5, with 8 bases aligning to TRBD1. The length of the CDR3 is 14 residues. With V trimmed by 7 bases and J by 4 bases, 7 bases remained unmatched. Germline CDR1 and CDR2: KGHDR and SFDVKD.

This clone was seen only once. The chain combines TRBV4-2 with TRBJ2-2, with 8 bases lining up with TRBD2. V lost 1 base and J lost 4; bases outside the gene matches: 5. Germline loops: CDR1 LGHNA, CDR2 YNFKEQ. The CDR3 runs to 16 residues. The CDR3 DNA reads TGTGCCAGCAGCCAAGGTTCCCTAGCGGGCACCGGGGAGCTGTTTTTT. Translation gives CASSQGSLAGTGELFF.

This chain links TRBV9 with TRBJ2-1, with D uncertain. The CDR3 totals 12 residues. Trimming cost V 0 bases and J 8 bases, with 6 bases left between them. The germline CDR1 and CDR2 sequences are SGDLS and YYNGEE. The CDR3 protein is CASSVVEDEQFF. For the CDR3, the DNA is TGTGCCAGCAGCGTAGTAGAAGATGAGCAGTTCTTC. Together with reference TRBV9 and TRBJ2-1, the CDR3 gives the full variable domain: DSGVTQTPKHLITATGQRVTLRCSPRSGDLSVYWYQQSLDQGLQFLIQYYNGEERAKGNILERFSAQQFPDLHSELNLSSLELGDSALYFCASSVVEDEQFFGPGTRLTVL.

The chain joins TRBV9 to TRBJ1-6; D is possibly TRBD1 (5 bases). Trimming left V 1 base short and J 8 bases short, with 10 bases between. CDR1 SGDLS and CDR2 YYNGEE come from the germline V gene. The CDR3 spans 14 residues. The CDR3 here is CASSVPGLDSPLHF. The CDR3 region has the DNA TGTGCCAGCAGCGTACCGGGACTTGATTCACCCCTCCACTTT. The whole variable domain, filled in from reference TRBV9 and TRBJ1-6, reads DSGVTQTPKHLITATGQRVTLRCSPRSGDLSVYWYQQSLDQGLQFLIQYYNGEERAKGNILERFSAQQFPDLHSELNLSSLELGDSALYFCASSVPGLDSPLHFGNGTRLTVT.

The CDR3 nucleotides are TGTGCCAGCAGCCTAGGGGTCACTGAAGCTTTCTTT. This sequence encodes CASSLGVTEAFF. The V call is TRBV3-1 (or the pseudogene TRBV3-2), the J call TRBJ1-1; D is possibly TRBD1 (5 bases). The V end lost 4 bases, the J end lost 4 bases, and 7 bases lay between the germline ends. The CDR3 loop spans 12 amino acids. Germline CDR1 reads LGHDT; CDR2 reads YNNKEL (reference sequence).

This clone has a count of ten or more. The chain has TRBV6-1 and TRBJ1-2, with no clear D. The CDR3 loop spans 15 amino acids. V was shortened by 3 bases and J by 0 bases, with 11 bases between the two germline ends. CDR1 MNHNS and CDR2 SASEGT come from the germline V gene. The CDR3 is CASSDGFLANYGYTF. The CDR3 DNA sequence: TGTGCCAGCAGTGATGGCTTTCTAGCTAACTATGGCTACACCTTC.

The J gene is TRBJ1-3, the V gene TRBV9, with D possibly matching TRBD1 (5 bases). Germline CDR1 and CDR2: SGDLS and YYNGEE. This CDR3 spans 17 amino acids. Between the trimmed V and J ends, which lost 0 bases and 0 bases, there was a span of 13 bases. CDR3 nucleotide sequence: TGTGCCAGCAGCGTAGAACAGGAACGTTACTCTGGAAACACCATATATTTT. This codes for CASSVEQERYSGNTIYF.

CDR3 residues: CASSWGLPGADTQYF. The DNA for the CDR3 is TGCGCCAGCAGCTGGGGACTACCAGGGGCAGATACGCAGTATTTT. The rearrangement links TRBV5-1 to TRBJ2-3, with a possible D match to TRBD2 (7 bases). CDR3 length: 15 amino acids. The germline gives CDR1 SGHRS, CDR2 YFSETQ. Trimming took off 3 bases at V and 4 bases at J, with 15 bases between the two ends.

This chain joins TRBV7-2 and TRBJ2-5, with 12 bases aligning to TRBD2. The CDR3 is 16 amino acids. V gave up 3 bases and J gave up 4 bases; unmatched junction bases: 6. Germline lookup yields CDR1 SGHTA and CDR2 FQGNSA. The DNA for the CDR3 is TGTGCCAGCAGCTTTAGGCTAGCGGGAGGGGGAGAGACCCAGTACTTC. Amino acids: CASSFRLAGGGETQYF.